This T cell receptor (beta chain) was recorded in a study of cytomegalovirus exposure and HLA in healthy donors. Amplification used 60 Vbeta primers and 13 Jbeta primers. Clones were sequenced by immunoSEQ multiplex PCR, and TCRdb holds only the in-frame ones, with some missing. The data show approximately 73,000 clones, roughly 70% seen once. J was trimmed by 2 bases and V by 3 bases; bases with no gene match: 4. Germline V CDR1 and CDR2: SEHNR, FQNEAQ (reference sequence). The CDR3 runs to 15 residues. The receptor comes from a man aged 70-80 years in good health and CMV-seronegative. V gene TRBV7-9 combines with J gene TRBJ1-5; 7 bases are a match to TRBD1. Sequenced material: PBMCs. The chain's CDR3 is CASSLTGTGNQPQHF. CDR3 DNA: TGTGCCAGCAGCTTGACAGGGACGGGCAATCAGCCCCAGCATTTT.